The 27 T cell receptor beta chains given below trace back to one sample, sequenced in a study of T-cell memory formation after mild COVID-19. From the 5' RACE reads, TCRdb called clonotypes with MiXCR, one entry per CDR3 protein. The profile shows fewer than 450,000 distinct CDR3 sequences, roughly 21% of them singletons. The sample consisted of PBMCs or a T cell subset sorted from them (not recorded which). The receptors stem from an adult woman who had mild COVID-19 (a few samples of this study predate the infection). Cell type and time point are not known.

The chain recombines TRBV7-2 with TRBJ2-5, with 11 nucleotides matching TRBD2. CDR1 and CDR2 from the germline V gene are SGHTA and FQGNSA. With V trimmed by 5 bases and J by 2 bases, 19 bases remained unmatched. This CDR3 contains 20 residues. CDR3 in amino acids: CASSLKRLAGHLAHQETQYF. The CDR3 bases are TGTGCCAGCAGCCTCAAGAGACTAGCGGGACACCTCGCCCATCAAGAGACCCAGTACTTC.

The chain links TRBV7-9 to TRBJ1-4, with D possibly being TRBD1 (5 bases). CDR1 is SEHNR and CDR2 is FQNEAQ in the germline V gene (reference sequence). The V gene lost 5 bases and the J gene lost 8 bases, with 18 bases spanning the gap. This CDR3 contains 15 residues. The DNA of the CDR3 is TGTGCCAGCAGCCCCATCGGGGCCGGAGGGGAAAAACTGTTTTTT. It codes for CASSPIGAGGEKLFF. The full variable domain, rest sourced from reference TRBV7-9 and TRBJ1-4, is DTGVSQNPRHKITKRGQNVTFRCDPISEHNRLYWYRQTLGQGPEFLTYFQNEAQLEKSRLLSDRFSAERPKGSFSTLEIQRTEQGDSAMYLCASSPIGAGGEKLFFGSGTQLSVL.

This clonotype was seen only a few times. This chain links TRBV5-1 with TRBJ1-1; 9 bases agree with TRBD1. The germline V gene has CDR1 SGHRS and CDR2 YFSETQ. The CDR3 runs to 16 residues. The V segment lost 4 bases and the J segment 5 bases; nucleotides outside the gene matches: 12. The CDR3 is CASSPSGTGGGTEAFF. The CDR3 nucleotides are TGCGCCAGCAGCCCCTCGGGTACAGGGGGCGGTACTGAAGCTTTCTTT.

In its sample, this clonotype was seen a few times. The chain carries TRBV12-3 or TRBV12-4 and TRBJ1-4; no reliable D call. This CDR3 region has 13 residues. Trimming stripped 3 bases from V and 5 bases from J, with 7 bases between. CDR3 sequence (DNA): TGTGCCAGCAGTTTCAGCGGAAATGAAAAACTGTTTTTT. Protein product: CASSFSGNEKLFF.

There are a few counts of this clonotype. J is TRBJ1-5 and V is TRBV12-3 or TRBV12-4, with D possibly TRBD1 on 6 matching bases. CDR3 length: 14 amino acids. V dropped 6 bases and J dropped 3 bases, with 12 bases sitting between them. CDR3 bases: TGTGCCAGCAGCCCCGGACAGCTCAATCAGCCCCAGCATTTT. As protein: CASSPGQLNQPQHF.

The CDR3 DNA reads as TGCAGCGTTGGAAACGTGGATCTTGATTACACCTTC. It yields the protein CSVGNVDLDYTF. The rearrangement uses TRBV29-1 and TRBJ1-2; no clear D. Trimming removed 4 bases from V and 11 bases from J, with 17 bases in between. Germline CDR1 reads SQVTM; CDR2 reads ANQGSEA. This CDR3 region has 12 residues.

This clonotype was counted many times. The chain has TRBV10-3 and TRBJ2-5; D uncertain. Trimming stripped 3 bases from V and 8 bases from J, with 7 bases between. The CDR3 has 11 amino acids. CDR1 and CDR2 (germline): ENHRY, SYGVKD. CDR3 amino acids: CAISETTTQYF. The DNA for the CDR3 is TGTGCCATCAGTGAAACTACAACCCAGTACTTC.

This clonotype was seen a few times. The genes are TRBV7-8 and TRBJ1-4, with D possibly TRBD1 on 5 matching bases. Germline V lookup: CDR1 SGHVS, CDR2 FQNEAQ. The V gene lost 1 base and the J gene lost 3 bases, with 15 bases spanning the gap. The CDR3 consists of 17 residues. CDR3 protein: CASSLGPTGGSNEKLFF. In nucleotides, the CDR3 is TGTGCCAGCAGCTTAGGGCCGACGGGGGGGTCTAATGAAAAACTGTTTTTT. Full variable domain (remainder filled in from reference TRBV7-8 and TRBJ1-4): GAGVSQSPRYKVAKRGQDVALRCDPISGHVSLFWYQQALGQGPEFLTYFQNEAQLDKSGLPSDRFFAERPEGSVSTLKIQRTQQEDSAVYLCASSLGPTGGSNEKLFFGSGTQLSVL.

CDR3 loop: CSVTSGSLNTGELFF. The CDR3 DNA reads TGCAGCGTGACCTCCGGGTCACTTAACACCGGGGAGCTGTTTTTT. The J gene is TRBJ2-2, the V gene TRBV29-1, with no clear D. The CDR3 sequence is 15 residues long. In germline, CDR1 is SQVTM, CDR2 ANQGSEA. Trimming left V 6 bases short and J 2 bases short, with 16 bases between.

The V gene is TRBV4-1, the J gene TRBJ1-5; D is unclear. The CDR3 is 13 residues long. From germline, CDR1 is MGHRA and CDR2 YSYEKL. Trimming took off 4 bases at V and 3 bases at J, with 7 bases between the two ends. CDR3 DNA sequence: TGCGCCAGCAGCCGGACTTTCAATCAGCCCCAGCATTTT. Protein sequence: CASSRTFNQPQHF.

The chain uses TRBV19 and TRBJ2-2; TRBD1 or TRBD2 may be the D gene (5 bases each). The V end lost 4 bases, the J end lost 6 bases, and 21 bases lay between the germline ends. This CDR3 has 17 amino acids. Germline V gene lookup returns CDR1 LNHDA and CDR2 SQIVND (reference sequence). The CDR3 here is CASSSLGDYWRPGELFF. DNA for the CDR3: TGTGCCAGTAGTAGTCTGGGGGATTACTGGCGCCCCGGGGAGCTGTTTTTT.

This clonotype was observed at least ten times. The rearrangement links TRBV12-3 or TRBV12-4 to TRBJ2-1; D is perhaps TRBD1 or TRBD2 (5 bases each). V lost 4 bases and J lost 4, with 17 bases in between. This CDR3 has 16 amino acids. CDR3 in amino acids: CASSSPHRDEYNEQFF. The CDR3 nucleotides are TGTGCCAGCAGTTCCCCCCACCGGGACGAATACAATGAGCAGTTCTTC.

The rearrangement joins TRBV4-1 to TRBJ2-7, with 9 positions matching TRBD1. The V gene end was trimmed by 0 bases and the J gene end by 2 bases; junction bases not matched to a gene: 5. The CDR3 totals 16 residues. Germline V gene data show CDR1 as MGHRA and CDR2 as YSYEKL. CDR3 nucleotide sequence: TGCGCCAGCAGCCAAGATTTCGGGACAGGGACCTACGAGCAGTACTTC. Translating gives CASSQDFGTGTYEQYF.

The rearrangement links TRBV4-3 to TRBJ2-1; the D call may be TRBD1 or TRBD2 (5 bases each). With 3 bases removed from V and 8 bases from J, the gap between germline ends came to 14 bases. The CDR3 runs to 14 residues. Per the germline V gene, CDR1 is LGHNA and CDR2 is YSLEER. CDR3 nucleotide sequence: TGCGCCAGCAGCCAGGGACCCGCCAGCGATGAGCAGTTCTTC. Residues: CASSQGPASDEQFF.

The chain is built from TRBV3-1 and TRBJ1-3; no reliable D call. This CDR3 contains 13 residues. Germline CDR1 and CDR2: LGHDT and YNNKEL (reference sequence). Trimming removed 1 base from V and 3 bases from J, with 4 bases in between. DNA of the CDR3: TGTGCCAGCAGCCAAGGACGTGGAAACACCATATATTTT. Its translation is CASSQGRGNTIYF.

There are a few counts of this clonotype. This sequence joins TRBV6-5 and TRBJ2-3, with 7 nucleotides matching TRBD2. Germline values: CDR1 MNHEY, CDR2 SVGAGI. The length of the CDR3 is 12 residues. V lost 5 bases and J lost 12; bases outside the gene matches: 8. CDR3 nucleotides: TGTGCCAGCAGTCACGGGGCGGGAGTACAGTATTTT. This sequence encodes CASSHGAGVQYF.

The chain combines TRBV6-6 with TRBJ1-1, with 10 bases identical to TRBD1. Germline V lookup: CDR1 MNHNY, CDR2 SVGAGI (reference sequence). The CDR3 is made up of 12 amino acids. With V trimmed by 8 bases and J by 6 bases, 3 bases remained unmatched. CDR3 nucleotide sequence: TGTGCCAGCGGAGACAGGGGGCCTGAAGCTTTCTTT. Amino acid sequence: CASGDRGPEAFF.

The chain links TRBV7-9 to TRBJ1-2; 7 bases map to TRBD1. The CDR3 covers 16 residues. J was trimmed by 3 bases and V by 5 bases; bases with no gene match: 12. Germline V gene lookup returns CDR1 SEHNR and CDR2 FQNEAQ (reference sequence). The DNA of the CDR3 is TGTGCCAGCAGCCCTATAGGCAGGGGGTTGGACTATGGCTACACCTTC. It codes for CASSPIGRGLDYGYTF.

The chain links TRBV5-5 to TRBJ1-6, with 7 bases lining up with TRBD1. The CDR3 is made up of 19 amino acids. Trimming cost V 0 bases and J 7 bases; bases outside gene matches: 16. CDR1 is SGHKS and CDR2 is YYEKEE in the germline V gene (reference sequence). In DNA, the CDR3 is TGTGCCAGCAGCTTGGCCGGGACAGCTTTTGGATATTGGAATTCACCCCTCCACTTT. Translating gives CASSLAGTAFGYWNSPLHF.

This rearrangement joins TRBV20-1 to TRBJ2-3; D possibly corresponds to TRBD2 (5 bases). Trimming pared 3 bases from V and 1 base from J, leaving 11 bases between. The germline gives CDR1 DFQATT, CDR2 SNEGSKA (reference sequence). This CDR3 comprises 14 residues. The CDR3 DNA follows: TGCAGTGCTAGGGCTAGCTGGGGCACAGATACGCAGTATTTT. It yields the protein CSARASWGTDTQYF.

This chain's CDR3 is CASSLIGAGEQFF. The CDR3 DNA reads TGTGCCAGCAGCTTGATCGGGGCAGGTGAGCAGTTCTTC. V usage is TRBV7-9 and J usage is TRBJ2-1, with D perhaps being TRBD1 or TRBD2 (5 bases each). CDR1 and CDR2 (germline): SEHNR, FQNEAQ (reference sequence). This CDR3 is built from 13 residues. The V and J ends lost 3 bases and 9 bases respectively, with 12 bases between them.

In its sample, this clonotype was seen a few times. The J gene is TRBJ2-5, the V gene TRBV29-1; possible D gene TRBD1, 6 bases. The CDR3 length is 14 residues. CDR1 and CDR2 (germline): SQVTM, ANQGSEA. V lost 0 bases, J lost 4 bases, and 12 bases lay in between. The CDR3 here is CSVEDRTGRETQYF. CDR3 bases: TGCAGCGTTGAAGATCGAACAGGGCGAGAGACCCAGTACTTC.

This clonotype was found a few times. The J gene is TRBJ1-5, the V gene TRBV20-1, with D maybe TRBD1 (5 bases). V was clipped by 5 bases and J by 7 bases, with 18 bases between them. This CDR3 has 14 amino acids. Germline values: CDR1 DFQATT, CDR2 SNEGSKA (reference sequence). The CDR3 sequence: CSASVAGVGQPQHF. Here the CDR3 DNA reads TGCAGTGCTTCCGTTGCGGGGGTAGGACAGCCCCAGCATTTT.

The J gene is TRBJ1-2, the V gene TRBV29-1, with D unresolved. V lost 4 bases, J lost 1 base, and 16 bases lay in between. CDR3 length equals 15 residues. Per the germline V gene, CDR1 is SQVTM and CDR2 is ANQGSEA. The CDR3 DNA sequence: TGCAGCGTTGCTCCTGTAGGGTTTGGTAACTATGGCTACACCTTC. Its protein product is CSVAPVGFGNYGYTF. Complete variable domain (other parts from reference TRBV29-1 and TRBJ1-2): SAVISQKPSRDICQRGTSLTIQCQVDSQVTMMFWYRQQPGQSLTLIATANQGSEATYESGFVIDKFPISRPNLTFSTLTVSNMSPEDSSIYLCSVAPVGFGNYGYTFGSGTRLTVV.

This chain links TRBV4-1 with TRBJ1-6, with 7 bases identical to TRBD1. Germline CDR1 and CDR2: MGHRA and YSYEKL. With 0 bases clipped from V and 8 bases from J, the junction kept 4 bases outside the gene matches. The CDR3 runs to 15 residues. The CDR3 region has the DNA TGCGCCAGCAGCCAAGATCGCAGGGGGGATTCACCCCTCCACTTT. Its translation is CASSQDRRGDSPLHF.

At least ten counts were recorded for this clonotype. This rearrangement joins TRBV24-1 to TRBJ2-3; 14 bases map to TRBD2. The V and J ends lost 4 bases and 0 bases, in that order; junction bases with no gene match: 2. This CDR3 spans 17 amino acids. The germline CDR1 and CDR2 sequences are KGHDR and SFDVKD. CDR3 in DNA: TGTGCCACCAGTGAACGGACTAGCGGGAGGAGCACAGATACGCAGTATTTT. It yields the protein CATSERTSGRSTDTQYF.

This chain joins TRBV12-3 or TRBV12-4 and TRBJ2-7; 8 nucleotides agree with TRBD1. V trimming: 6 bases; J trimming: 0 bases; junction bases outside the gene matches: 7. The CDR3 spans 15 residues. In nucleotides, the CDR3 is TGTGCCAGCAGGAAAACAGGGGGGACCTCCTACGAGCAGTACTTC. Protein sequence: CASRKTGGTSYEQYF.